The 27 T cell receptor beta chains below come from one sample, sequenced in a study of blood T cell repertoires in COVID-19. This table comes from immunoSEQ multiplex PCR, and its TCRdb copy is limited to in-frame clones, with some not included. The table records around 190,000 clones, over 80% of them present only once. Material: PBMCs or T cells enriched from blood (not recorded which). The source is a woman in her 30s who had been exposed to COVID-19.

This clone occurred a few times. The chain carries TRBV30 and TRBJ1-6, with D hard to call. Germline V lookup: CDR1 GTSNPN, CDR2 SVGIG (reference sequence). The V and J ends lost 3 bases and 14 bases respectively, with 23 bases between them. The CDR3 spans 15 residues. The CDR3 region has the DNA TGTGCCTGGAGGCCTGGCTGGCAGGTCTTTCCATCCCTCCACTTT. The encoded protein is CAWRPGWQVFPSLHF.

J is TRBJ1-1 and V is TRBV27, with TRBD1 as a possible D gene (6 bases). The V and J ends lost 3 bases and 5 bases respectively, with 13 bases between them. The CDR3 length is 14 residues. Germline lookup yields CDR1 MNHEY and CDR2 SMNVEV (reference sequence). In nucleotides, the CDR3 is TGTGCCAGCAGTTTGCGGGGGGCGGGGACTGAAGCTTTCTTT. It translates to CASSLRGAGTEAFF.

In the case of this clone: Other DNA variants within this sample encode the same CDR3. This sequence joins TRBV7-2 and TRBJ2-7; 13 bases agree with TRBD2. V shed 5 bases, J shed 5 bases, and the junction held 3 bases outside the gene matches. This CDR3 comprises 14 residues. CDR1 and CDR2 (germline): SGHTA, FQGNSA. Here the CDR3 DNA reads TGTGCCAGCAGCCTCGGACTAGCGGGGGACGAGCAGTACTTC. Residues: CASSLGLAGDEQYF. Looking up the rest from reference TRBV7-2 and TRBJ2-7 gives the full variable domain: GAGVSQSPSNKVTEKGKDVELRCDPISGHTALYWYRQSLGQGLEFLIYFQGNSAPDKSGLPSDRFSAERTGGSVSTLTIQRTQQEDSAVYLCASSLGLAGDEQYFGPGTRLTVT.

The chain's CDR3 is CASSLDAVGYTF. For the CDR3, the DNA is TGCGCCAGCAGCTTGGACGCAGTAGGCTACACCTTC. V is TRBV5-1 and J is TRBJ1-2; D unclear. The V gene's germline CDR1 is SGHRS and CDR2 YFSETQ. This CDR3 has 12 amino acids. V shed 0 bases and J shed 8 bases, with 8 bases lying between them.

The V gene is TRBV11-2, the J gene TRBJ2-7; 8 nucleotides line up with TRBD2. This CDR3 region has 16 residues. With V trimmed by 1 base and J by 4 bases, 9 bases remained unmatched. Germline V gene data show CDR1 as SGHAT and CDR2 as FQNNGV. For the CDR3, the DNA is TGTGCCAGCAGCTTAGCGCCGGTTTCTAGCGGGTACGAGCAGTACTTC. This gives the protein CASSLAPVSSGYEQYF. Full variable domain (rest looked up from reference TRBV11-2 and TRBJ2-7): EAGVAQSPRYKIIEKRQSVAFWCNPISGHATLYWYQQILGQGPKLLIQFQNNGVVDDSQLPKDRFSAERLKGVDSTLKIQPAKLEDSAVYLCASSLAPVSSGYEQYFGPGTRLTVT.

J is TRBJ1-2 and V is TRBV11-2; TRBD1 aligns across 11 bases. From germline, CDR1 is SGHAT and CDR2 FQNNGV. The CDR3 sequence is 14 residues long. V lost 8 bases to trimming and J lost 4 bases; unmatched junction nucleotides: 6. The CDR3 DNA follows: TGTGCCAGCTCCGGGACAGGGGGTGTCTATGGCTACACCTTC. This sequence encodes CASSGTGGVYGYTF.

The chain combines TRBV19 with TRBJ2-3; 7 nucleotides align to TRBD2. The CDR3 is made up of 15 amino acids. Per the germline V gene, CDR1 is LNHDA and CDR2 is SQIVND (reference sequence). V trimming: 7 bases; J trimming: 0 bases; junction bases outside the gene matches: 7. The CDR3: CASNQRGASTDTQYF. DNA for the CDR3: TGTGCCAGTAACCAGCGGGGAGCTAGCACAGATACGCAGTATTTT.

The V call is TRBV7-9, the J call TRBJ1-3; D may be TRBD1 (6 bases). Between the trimmed V and J ends, which lost 5 bases and 2 bases, there was a span of 16 bases. The germline CDR1 and CDR2 sequences are SEHNR and FQNEAQ (reference sequence). The CDR3 is 16 residues long. The CDR3 coding sequence is TGTGCCAGCAGCGAACACAGGGTTTCTGCTGGAAACACCATATATTTT. Translation: CASSEHRVSAGNTIYF.

This clone occurred a few times. This CDR3 is also generated by other DNA sequences in the sample. The V gene is TRBV19, the J gene TRBJ2-3, with D uncertain. The V gene's germline CDR1 is LNHDA and CDR2 SQIVND (reference sequence). This CDR3 has 11 amino acids. Trimming stripped 3 bases from V and 6 bases from J, with 4 bases between. CDR3 in amino acids: CASSIEDTQYF. The CDR3 region has the DNA TGTGCCAGTAGTATTGAGGATACGCAGTATTTT.

The sample holds a few counts of this clone. The chain is built from TRBV6-5 and TRBJ1-1; TRBD1 agrees at 7 bases. The CDR3 spans 12 residues. Germline CDR1 reads MNHEY; CDR2 reads SVGAGI. The V gene end was trimmed by 6 bases and the J gene end by 8 bases; junction bases not matched to a gene: 6. The CDR3 DNA is TGTGCCAGCAGACCGACAGGGCAGGAAGCTTTCTTT. It is translated as CASRPTGQEAFF.

The CDR3 DNA follows: TGTGCCAGCAGTGAAAGGGGCACTGAAGCTTTCTTT. Residues: CASSERGTEAFF. The chain links TRBV6-1 to TRBJ1-1, with D possibly TRBD1 on 5 matching bases. From germline, CDR1 is MNHNS and CDR2 SASEGT. There are 12 residues in the CDR3. The ends were cut back, 2 bases at V and 4 bases at J, with 5 bases in the middle.

The rearrangement links TRBV5-5 to TRBJ1-5, with D possibly TRBD1 on 5 matching bases. CDR1 is SGHKS, CDR2 YYEKEE, per germline (reference sequence). The CDR3 is 19 amino acids. The ends were cut back, 3 bases at V and 0 bases at J, with 22 bases in the middle. CDR3 sequence (DNA): TGTGCCAGCAGCTCAGGGCGAGTTTCGGCGATAGATAGCAATCAGCCCCAGCATTTT. This sequence encodes CASSSGRVSAIDSNQPQHF.

V gene TRBV25-1 combines with J gene TRBJ1-4; D is possibly TRBD1 (5 bases). Trimming shortened V by 1 base and J by 8 bases, and 11 bases separated the two germline ends. CDR1 is MGHDK and CDR2 is SYGVNS in the germline V gene. The CDR3 covers 14 residues. CDR3 region: CASSESNRGEKLFF. The DNA of the CDR3 is TGTGCCAGCAGTGAATCGAACCGGGGGGAAAAACTGTTTTTT.

This clone was recorded once. The chain combines TRBV5-5 with TRBJ2-7; tentative D call: TRBD2 (6 bases). Per germline, CDR1 SGHKS and CDR2 YYEKEE (reference sequence). The ends were cut back, 4 bases at V and 0 bases at J, with 11 bases in the middle. The CDR3 sequence is 14 residues long. CDR3 DNA: TGTGCCAGCAGCCGCGGGATAACCTCCTACGAGCAGTACTTC. Translated, it gives CASSRGITSYEQYF.

The V call is TRBV7-2, the J call TRBJ2-1; 8 bases align to TRBD2. The CDR3 is 16 amino acids. CDR1 and CDR2 from the germline V gene are SGHTA and FQGNSA. V was pared by 0 bases and J by 4 bases, with 5 bases of the junction left unmatched. This chain's CDR3 is CASSLALAGGYNEQFF. The CDR3 coding sequence is TGTGCCAGCAGCTTAGCGTTGGCGGGGGGTTACAATGAGCAGTTCTTC. Drawing the rest from reference TRBV7-2 and TRBJ2-1, the complete variable domain is GAGVSQSPSNKVTEKGKDVELRCDPISGHTALYWYRQSLGQGLEFLIYFQGNSAPDKSGLPSDRFSAERTGGSVSTLTIQRTQQEDSAVYLCASSLALAGGYNEQFFGPGTRLTVL.

The chain combines TRBV2 with TRBJ1-5, with D unclear. This CDR3 has 13 amino acids. Germline V gives CDR1 SNHLY, CDR2 FYNNEI. Trimming cost V 5 bases and J 3 bases, with 8 bases left between them. The DNA for the CDR3 is TGTGCCAGCAGTCCCAGTGTCAATCAGCCCCAGCATTTT. It is translated as CASSPSVNQPQHF.

This clone was counted a single time. This chain connects TRBV3-1 (or the pseudogene TRBV3-2) to TRBJ1-3; 10 bases match TRBD1. Germline CDR1 and CDR2: LGHDT and YNNKEL (reference sequence). CDR3 length: 16 amino acids. J gave up 4 bases and V 4 bases, and 7 bases lay outside the gene matches. CDR3 nucleotide sequence: TGTGCCAGCAGCCTTTTGACAGGGGGCCCCGGAAACACCATATATTTT. Amino acids: CASSLLTGGPGNTIYF.

The table lists this clone with a few counts. This CDR3 reads CASSLGADTQYF. Here the CDR3 DNA reads TGTGCCAGCAGCTTGGGCGCAGATACGCAGTATTTT. The chain combines TRBV5-5 with TRBJ2-3, with D uncertain. With 0 bases removed from V and 4 bases from J, the gap between germline ends came to 3 bases. Germline V CDR1 and CDR2: SGHKS, YYEKEE (reference sequence). The CDR3 loop spans 12 amino acids.

The rearrangement uses TRBV5-1 and TRBJ2-3; tentative D call: TRBD1 (6 bases). V was pared by 0 bases and J by 1 base, with 6 bases between. The germline V gene encodes CDR1 SGHRS and CDR2 YFSETQ. The CDR3 contains 14 residues. The CDR3 DNA sequence: TGCGCCAGCAGCTTGGCAGGGGGCACAGATACGCAGTATTTT. This encodes CASSLAGGTDTQYF.

The chain is built from TRBV7-6 and TRBJ1-1; 11 bases map to TRBD1. CDR1 is SGHVS, CDR2 FNYEAQ, per germline. The CDR3 totals 14 residues. V trimming: 1 base; J trimming: 8 bases; junction bases outside the gene matches: 3. The CDR3 DNA reads TGTGCCAGCAGCTTAGGGACAGGGGGCGGAGAAGCTTTCTTT. Residues: CASSLGTGGGEAFF.

This chain joins TRBV5-1 and TRBJ1-6; D remains ambiguous. CDR3 length: 18 amino acids. Trimming removed 3 bases from V and 4 bases from J, with 20 bases in between. Germline loops: CDR1 SGHRS, CDR2 YFSETQ. In DNA form, the CDR3 reads TGCGCCAGCAGCTCCCGCCCGTTGGAGCTGCCTTATAATTCACCCCTCCACTTT. Protein sequence: CASSSRPLELPYNSPLHF.

Here the CDR3 DNA reads TGTGCCAGCAGTCACAGGGCGGGCTACACCTTC. Protein: CASSHRAGYTF. The chain carries TRBV6-6 and TRBJ1-2; tentatively, D is TRBD1 (6 bases). Germline V gene lookup returns CDR1 MNHNY and CDR2 SVGAGI (reference sequence). Trimming removed 5 bases from V and 8 bases from J, with 9 bases in between. This CDR3 region has 11 residues.

The V and J genes are TRBV4-2 and TRBJ2-5; the match to TRBD2 covers 12 bases. There are 17 residues in the CDR3. With 0 bases clipped from V and 5 bases from J, the junction kept 7 bases outside the gene matches. Germline V gives CDR1 LGHNA, CDR2 YNFKEQ. Written as DNA, the CDR3 is TGTGCCAGCAGCCAAGATTCACTAGCGGGGGGCCGGGAGACCCAGTACTTC. Translated: CASSQDSLAGGRETQYF.

This sequence joins TRBV18 and TRBJ2-5; 10 nucleotides line up with TRBD2. Germline V gene lookup returns CDR1 KGHSH and CDR2 LQKENI. CDR3 length equals 19 residues. Germline trimming cut 5 bases from V and 1 base from J; bases unmatched to any gene: 16. This CDR3 reads CASSFSGGATFVGQETQYF. DNA of the CDR3: TGTGCCAGCTCATTCAGCGGGGGGGCCACTTTCGTTGGCCAAGAGACCCAGTACTTC.

The CDR3 is CASSSQGIRYGYTF. DNA of the CDR3: TGTGCCAGCAGCTCACAGGGAATTCGGTATGGCTACACCTTC. The chain recombines TRBV7-9 with TRBJ1-2; the D gene is possibly TRBD1 (6 bases). The CDR3 extends over 14 amino acids. V was clipped by 4 bases and J by 5 bases, with 14 bases between them. Per germline, CDR1 SEHNR and CDR2 FQNEAQ (reference sequence).

For this clone: The sample contains more than one DNA sequence encoding this CDR3. The chain uses TRBV7-9 and TRBJ1-3; TRBD1 aligns across 10 bases. Germline V gene sequence: CDR1 SEHNR, CDR2 FQNEAQ (reference sequence). The V gene end was trimmed by 4 bases and the J gene end by 4 bases; junction bases not matched to a gene: 4. The CDR3 sequence is 15 residues long. The CDR3 sequence is CASSWGQGSGNTIYF. CDR3 nucleotide sequence: TGTGCCAGCAGCTGGGGACAGGGGTCCGGAAACACCATATATTTT.

The chain joins TRBV9 to TRBJ1-4; 7 bases map to TRBD1. V shed 4 bases and J 7 bases; nucleotides not matched to a gene: 13. This CDR3 contains 16 residues. Germline V gives CDR1 SGDLS, CDR2 YYNGEE. Written as DNA, the CDR3 is TGTGCCAGCAGCCCGAGACAGGGCTCAGTCGGTGAAAAACTGTTTTTT. This sequence encodes CASSPRQGSVGEKLFF.